This is a list of T cell receptor beta chains from one sample in a study of regulatory T cells in long-lasting Graves disease. One entry per CDR3 protein results from TCRdb running MiXCR on the multiplex PCR reads. Of more than 300,000 distinct CDR3 sequences in the sample, about 23% were seen once. Material: peripheral blood mononuclear cells (PBMCs), obtained when the disease was refractory, from a patient treated with antithyroid drugs. Source of these receptors: a woman in her 40s with Graves disease. The CDR3 runs from the conserved cysteine through the conserved F or W. A D gene is named only where the DNA matches it firmly. Expanded clones get a size class; other rows say once, few or many, or leave the size out.

clone_size	d_call	v_call	j_call	cdr3_nt	cdr3_aa
many	TRBD1	TRBV10-3	TRBJ2-7	TGTGCCATCAGTGAGTCGACTCAGGGGGCGGGCGAGCAGTACTTC	CAISESTQGAGEQYF
NA	NA	TRBV20-1	TRBJ1-2	TGCAGTGCCCCTTCTGGAACTGTTTCCTATGGCTACACCTTC	CSAPSGTVSYGYTF
many	TRBD2	TRBV20-1	TRBJ2-5	TGCAGTGCTACTGATTTAGCGGGAGCAGAGACCCAGTACTTC	CSATDLAGAETQYF
many	NA	TRBV29-1	TRBJ2-7	TGCAGCGTTCGGGTCTCCTTTCGCGAGCAGTACTTC	CSVRVSFREQYF
NA	NA	TRBV19	TRBJ1-4	TGTGCCAGTAGTGGGGTGAGCGGAGACGAAAAACTGTTTTTT	CASSGVSGDEKLFF
NA	NA	TRBV28	TRBJ1-2	TGTGCCAGCAGCAGACAGCACTTC	CASSRQHF
few	NA	TRBV29-1	TRBJ2-7	TGCAGCGTTGTACAGTCACCCTCCTGGGAGCAGTACTTC	CSVVQSPSWEQYF
many	NA	TRBV20-1	TRBJ1-1	TGCAGTGCTAGCAGCTACACTGAAGCTTTCTTT	CSASSYTEAFF
many	TRBD1	TRBV10-2	TRBJ1-2	TGCGCCAGCAGTGATGGGACAGGGGTTTATGGCTACACCTTC	CASSDGTGVYGYTF
many	NA	TRBV27	TRBJ2-5	TGTGCCAGCAGTTTAGGCTCAGACGGGGAGACCCAGTACTTC	CASSLGSDGETQYF
NA	NA	TRBV2	TRBJ2-5	TGTGCCAGCAAACAGTTTCAAGAGACCCAGTACTTC	CASKQFQETQYF
once	NA	TRBV5-1	TRBJ2-5	TGCGCCAGCAGCTTGTTAAGCGGTATAACGGAAGAGACCCAGTACTTC	CASSLLSGITEETQYF
NA	NA	TRBV4-1	TRBJ2-7	TGCGCCAGCAGCCAAGCCGGACTACCGTCCTACGAGCAGTACTTC	CASSQAGLPSYEQYF
NA	NA	TRBV4-1	TRBJ1-6	TGCGCCAGCAGCCCACATGAAGGAGGGTCGTATAATTCACCCCTCCACTTT	CASSPHEGGSYNSPLHF
many	TRBD2	TRBV28	TRBJ2-7	TGTGCCAGCAGTTTATACGGGAGGGCCTACGAGCAGTACTTC	CASSLYGRAYEQYF
NA	TRBD2	TRBV2	TRBJ2-2	TGTGCCAGCAAGGGGCCTAAGCGGGGCCGGGACACCGGGGAGCTGTTTTTT	CASKGPKRGRDTGELFF
few	NA	TRBV13	TRBJ1-3	TGTGCCAGCAGCTTAGGCGAGGTAGTATCTGGAAACACCATATATTTT	CASSLGEVVSGNTIYF
many	NA	TRBV12-3/TRBV12-4	TRBJ2-4	TGTGCCAGCAGCCAATGGGACGGCAAAAACATTCAGTACTTC	CASSQWDGKNIQYF
NA	NA	TRBV19	TRBJ2-7	TGTGCCAGTAGTATGACTAGTTCGGGGGAGCAGTACTTC	CASSMTSSGEQYF
NA	NA	TRBV4-1	TRBJ1-4	TGCGCCAGCAGCCAACCCACAGCTGCAACTAATGAAAAACTGTTTTTT	CASSQPTAATNEKLFF
many	NA	TRBV20-1	TRBJ2-7	TGCAGTGCTAGAGACAGGAGTCCCAGATTGGAGCAGTACTTC	CSARDRSPRLEQYF
NA	NA	TRBV5-6	TRBJ1-5	TGTGCCAGCAGCTTGGTACGGGATAGCAATCAGCCCCAGCATTTT	CASSLVRDSNQPQHF
many	NA	TRBV28	TRBJ1-2	TGTGCCAGCACCCAGACACGGGGCTACACCTTC	CASTQTRGYTF
few	NA	TRBV11-2	TRBJ2-3	TGTGCCAGCAGCTTACCATCCGGAGAGCCCACAGATACGCAGTATTTT	CASSLPSGEPTDTQYF
NA	NA	TRBV25-1	TRBJ2-3	TGTGCCAGCAGTGTTTCCTTAGGGGGGTACACAGATACGCAGTATTTT	CASSVSLGGYTDTQYF
few	NA	TRBV6-2/TRBV6-3	TRBJ1-5	TGTGCCAGCAGTTATCCCCTAAGCAATCAGCCCCAGCATTTT	CASSYPLSNQPQHF
many	NA	TRBV7-7	TRBJ2-4	TGTGCTAGCAGCTTAACCATGCGTATTCGGAGCTACAGCATTCAGTACTTC	CASSLTMRIRSYSIQYF
NA	NA	TRBV6-2/TRBV6-3	TRBJ2-1	TGTGCCAGCAGTACCCACAGGGGAGGATCCTACAATGAGCAGTTCTTC	CASSTHRGGSYNEQFF
many	TRBD2	TRBV11-2	TRBJ2-7	TGTGCCAGCAGCTTAGAGGCTAGCGGGAGTGGGTACTTC	CASSLEASGSGYF
medium-sized	NA	TRBV28	TRBJ2-5	TGTGCCAGCAGTCTAACCCTTTGGGGTGGAGTTAGTCCCCAAGAGACCCAGTACTTC	CASSLTLWGGVSPQETQYF
many	NA	TRBV28	TRBJ1-5	TGTGCCAGCAGTTTGGTCAGGAGGGGGCCCCAGCATTTT	CASSLVRRGPQHF
many	NA	TRBV20-1	TRBJ1-5	TGCAGTGCCTTGGCTGGGGAACAGCCCCAGCATTTT	CSALAGEQPQHF
NA	TRBD1	TRBV19	TRBJ1-3	TGTGCCAGAGGGGGCGGACAGAGCTCTGGAAACACCATATATTTT	CARGGGQSSGNTIYF
NA	NA	TRBV20-1	TRBJ2-6	TGCAGTGCTACCTTACTGTCTGGGGCCAACGTCCTGACTTTC	CSATLLSGANVLTF
few	NA	TRBV20-1	TRBJ1-1	TGCAGTGCTGGGGAGACACGGGGCATGAACACTGAAGCTTTCTTT	CSAGETRGMNTEAFF
NA	NA	TRBV7-9	TRBJ1-4	TGTGCCAGCAGCTCGGAAGGGGGGCATGAAAAACTGTTTTTT	CASSSEGGHEKLFF
few	NA	TRBV20-1	TRBJ1-5	TGCAGTGCGGTAGAGTCAGTCACGAGCAATCAGCCCCAGCATTTT	CSAVESVTSNQPQHF
many	NA	TRBV28	TRBJ2-2	TGTGCCAGCAGTTTCGGGAGAGCGAACACCGGGGAGCTGTTTTTT	CASSFGRANTGELFF
many	TRBD2	TRBV20-1	TRBJ2-5	TGCAGTGCGGCACCGGGACTAGCAAGCCAAGAGACCCAGTACTTC	CSAAPGLASQETQYF
NA	TRBD1	TRBV12-3/TRBV12-4	TRBJ1-2	TGTGCCAGCAGTTTGGACAGGAGATTCTCTGGCTACACCTTC	CASSLDRRFSGYTF